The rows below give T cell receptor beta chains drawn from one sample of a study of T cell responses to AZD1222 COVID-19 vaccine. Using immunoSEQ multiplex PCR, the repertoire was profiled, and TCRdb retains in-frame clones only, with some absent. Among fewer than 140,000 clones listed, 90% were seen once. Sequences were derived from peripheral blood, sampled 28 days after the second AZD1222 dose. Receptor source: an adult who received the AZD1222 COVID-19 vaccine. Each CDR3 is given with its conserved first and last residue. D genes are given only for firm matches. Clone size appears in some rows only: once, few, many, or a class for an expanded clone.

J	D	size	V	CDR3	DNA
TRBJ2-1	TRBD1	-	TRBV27	CASSPAGGTGVRAPADNEQFF	TGTGCCAGCAGTCCCGCTGGCGGGACAGGGGTGAGGGCACCAGCAGACAATGAGCAGTTCTTC
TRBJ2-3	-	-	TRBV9	CASSALGGPDTQYF	TGTGCCAGCAGCGCCCTGGGGGGGCCAGATACGCAGTATTTT
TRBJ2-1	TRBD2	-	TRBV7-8	CASSFRTSGNNEQFF	TGTGCCAGCAGCTTTCGGACTAGCGGCAACAATGAGCAGTTCTTC
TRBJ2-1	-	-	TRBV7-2	CASSSTVGDSTMTVNEQFF	TGTGCCAGCAGCTCGACAGTGGGGGACTCTACAATGACTGTCAATGAGCAGTTCTTC
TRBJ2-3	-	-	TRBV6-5	CASSYGASTDTQYF	TGTGCCAGCAGTTACGGGGCGAGCACAGATACGCAGTATTTT
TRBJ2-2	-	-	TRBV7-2	CASCQAYTGELFF	TGTGCCAGCTGCCAGGCTTACACCGGGGAGCTGTTTTTT
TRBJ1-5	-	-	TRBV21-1	CASSPWRWQPQHF	TGTGCCAGCAGCCCTTGGAGGTGGCAGCCCCAGCATTTT
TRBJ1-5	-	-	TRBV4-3	CASSQDFRGRNQPQHF	TGCGCCAGCAGCCAAGATTTCCGGGGGAGAAATCAGCCCCAGCATTTT
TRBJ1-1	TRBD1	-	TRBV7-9	CASSPIGDSMNTEAFF	TGTGCCAGCAGCCCCATAGGGGACAGCATGAACACTGAAGCTTTCTTT
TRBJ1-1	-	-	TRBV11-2	CASSILRDGRMNTEAFF	TGTGCCAGCAGCATACTGCGGGACGGCCGAATGAACACTGAAGCTTTCTTT
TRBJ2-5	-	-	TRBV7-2	CASSLAGRGETQYF	TGTGCCAGCAGCTTAGCGGGCAGAGGGGAGACCCAGTACTTC
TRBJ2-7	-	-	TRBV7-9	CASSFPRGKTASKTYEQYF	TGTGCCAGCAGCTTCCCTAGGGGAAAGACCGCAAGTAAAACCTACGAGCAGTACTTC
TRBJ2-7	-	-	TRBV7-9	CASSMAGGAYEQYF	TGTGCCAGCAGCATGGCAGGGGGGGCCTACGAGCAGTACTTC
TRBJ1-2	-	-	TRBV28	CASSLEVVGYGYTF	TGTGCCAGCAGTTTAGAGGTTGTTGGCTATGGCTACACCTTC
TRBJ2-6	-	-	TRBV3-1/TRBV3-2	CASSTTGGANVLTF	TGTGCCAGCAGCACAACCGGGGGGGCCAACGTCCTGACTTTC
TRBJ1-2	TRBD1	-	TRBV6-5	CASSSTGQAYGYTF	TGTGCCAGCAGTTCGACGGGACAGGCTTATGGCTACACCTTC
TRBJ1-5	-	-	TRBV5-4	CASSPAGSTDHSNQPQHF	TGTGCCAGCAGCCCGGCGGGGTCGACAGACCATAGCAATCAGCCCCAGCATTTT
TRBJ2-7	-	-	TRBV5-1	CASSFSGNREVEQYF	TGCGCCAGCAGCTTTTCCGGAAACAGGGAGGTCGAGCAGTACTTC
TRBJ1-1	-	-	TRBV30	CAWSGQADEAFF	TGTGCCTGGAGTGGGCAGGCCGATGAAGCTTTCTTT
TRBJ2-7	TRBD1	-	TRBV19	CASTAVGDRGYEQYF	TGTGCCAGTACCGCTGTGGGGGACAGGGGTTACGAGCAGTACTTC
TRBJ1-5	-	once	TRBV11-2	CASSLEGFSNQPQHF	TGTGCCAGCAGCTTAGAGGGATTTAGCAATCAGCCCCAGCATTTT
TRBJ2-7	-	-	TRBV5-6	CASSRKASYEQYF	TGTGCCAGCAGCCGCAAGGCCTCCTACGAGCAGTACTTC
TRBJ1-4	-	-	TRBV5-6	CASSLPGAGNEKLFF	TGTGCCAGCAGCTTGCCCGGGGCGGGTAATGAAAAACTGTTTTTT
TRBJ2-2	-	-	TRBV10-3	CAISDTTGELFF	TGTGCCATCAGTGACACCACCGGGGAGCTGTTTTTT
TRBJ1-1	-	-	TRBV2	CASRYSQNSNTEAFF	TGTGCCAGCAGGTACTCACAGAACTCGAACACTGAAGCTTTCTTT
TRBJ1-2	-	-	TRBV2	CATAPQGGGYTF	TGTGCCACGGCCCCACAGGGCGGTGGCTACACCTTC
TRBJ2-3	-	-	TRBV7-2	CASSLDPASTDTQYF	TGTGCCAGCAGCTTAGATCCGGCTAGCACAGATACGCAGTATTTT
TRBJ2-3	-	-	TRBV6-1	CASSEIPGITDTQYF	TGTGCCAGCAGTGAAATTCCGGGAATCACAGATACGCAGTATTTT
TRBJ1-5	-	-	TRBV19	CASSIDRQVSNQPQHF	TGTGCCAGTAGTATAGATCGGCAGGTTAGCAATCAGCCCCAGCATTTT
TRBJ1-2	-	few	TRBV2	CASSEQWNYGYTF	TGTGCCAGCAGTGAACAGTGGAACTATGGCTACACCTTC